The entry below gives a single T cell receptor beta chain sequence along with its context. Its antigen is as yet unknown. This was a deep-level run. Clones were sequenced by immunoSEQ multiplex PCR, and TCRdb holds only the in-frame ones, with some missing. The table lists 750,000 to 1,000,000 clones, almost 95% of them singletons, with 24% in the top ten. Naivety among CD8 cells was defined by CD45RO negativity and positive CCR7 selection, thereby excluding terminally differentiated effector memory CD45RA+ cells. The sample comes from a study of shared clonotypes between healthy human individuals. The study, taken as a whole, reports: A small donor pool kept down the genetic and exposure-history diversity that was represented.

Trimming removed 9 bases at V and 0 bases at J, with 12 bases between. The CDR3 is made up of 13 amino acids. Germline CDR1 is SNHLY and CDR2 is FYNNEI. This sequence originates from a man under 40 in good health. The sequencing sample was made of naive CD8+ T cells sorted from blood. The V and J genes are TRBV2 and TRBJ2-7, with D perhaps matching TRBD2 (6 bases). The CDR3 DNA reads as TGTGCCAGGCGGGCGGGAAGCTCCTACGAGCAGTACTTC. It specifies CARRAGSSYEQYF.